A selection of T cell receptor beta chains follows, all from one sample in a study of T cell changes during pregnancy in multiple sclerosis. Profiling relied on immunoSEQ multiplex PCR, and the TCRdb table lists in-frame clones only, not all of them. The data show tens of thousands of clones, under 95% seen once. The sequencing used peripheral blood, collected in the third trimester of pregnancy. The source is a female donor with multiple sclerosis, enrolled in a pregnancy study. Each CDR3 is given with its conserved first and last residue. A D gene is named only where the DNA matches it firmly. Clone size appears in some rows only: once, few, many, or a class for an expanded clone.

abundance	d_gene	v_gene	j_gene	CDR3nt	CDR3aa
.	TRBD1	TRBV7-3	TRBJ1-1	TGTGCCAGCAGCTCTCAAGGCGGGACAGAGAGGGAAGCTTTCTTT	CASSSQGGTEREAFF
.	.	TRBV5-1	TRBJ2-5	TGCGCCAGCAGCCGTAATTTGGGGGGCCAAGAGACCCAGTACTTC	CASSRNLGGQETQYF
.	TRBD1	TRBV5-1	TRBJ1-1	TGCGCCAGCAGTCTACAGGGGGTCGAAGCTTTCTTT	CASSLQGVEAFF
once	.	TRBV21-1	TRBJ1-5	TGTGCCAGCAGCTCCAAGCCGGGACCCAAGATTGGAGGGGAGCTAAGGCCCCAGCATTTT	CASSSKPGPKIGGELRPQHF
.	.	TRBV15	TRBJ1-1	TGTGCCACCAGCAGAGTCAGGCTGAACACTGAAGCTTTCTTT	CATSRVRLNTEAFF
.	.	TRBV29-1	TRBJ1-1	TGCAGCGTAGAAACAGGGCCGGGAGCTTTCTTT	CSVETGPGAFF
.	.	TRBV12-5	TRBJ1-2	TGTGCTAGTGGTTGGGCAGATTATGGCTACACCTTC	CASGWADYGYTF
.	TRBD2	TRBV27	TRBJ2-7	TGTGCCAGCAGTTGGGGGGGGAACACCTACGAGCAGTACTTC	CASSWGGNTYEQYF
.	TRBD1	TRBV7-9	TRBJ1-5	TGTGCCAGCAGCTCACAGGGGGCGAAGCCCCAGCATTTT	CASSSQGAKPQHF
.	TRBD2	TRBV2	TRBJ2-7	TGTGCCAGCAGGGCACTAGCGGGGAGCTCCTACGAGCAGTACTTC	CASRALAGSSYEQYF
.	.	TRBV5-6	TRBJ1-2	TGTGCCAGCAGCGCACCGGTGACAGCGTATGGCTACACCTTC	CASSAPVTAYGYTF
.	.	TRBV6-6	TRBJ2-2	TGTGCCAGCAGTTACCTTGGGAGCCCCGGGGAGCTGTTTTTT	CASSYLGSPGELFF
.	.	TRBV6-1	TRBJ2-1	TGTGCCAGCAGGGGGGGGCCGATCTTCTACAATGAGCAGTTCTTC	CASRGGPIFYNEQFF
.	.	TRBV10-3	TRBJ2-4	TGTGCCATCAGTGAGTCGAGGGAAAACATTCAGTACTTC	CAISESRENIQYF
.	.	TRBV6-1	TRBJ2-1	TGTGCCAGCAGTGAATCGGGTTTATACAATGAGCAGTTCTTC	CASSESGLYNEQFF
.	.	TRBV4-3	TRBJ1-2	TGCGCCAGCAGCCACCGGAGGGGATTAGGTTATGGCTACACCTTC	CASSHRRGLGYGYTF
.	.	TRBV5-1	TRBJ2-5	TGCGCCAGCAGCTTGGCAGGGCGGGAGACCCAGTACTTC	CASSLAGRETQYF
.	TRBD1	TRBV5-5	TRBJ1-2	TGTGCCAGCAGCTTAGGGACAGGGGGCCGTGACTATGGCTACACCTTC	CASSLGTGGRDYGYTF
.	TRBD2	TRBV6-5	TRBJ2-5	TGTGCCAGCAGTTCGGGACTAGCGGGGCTACCAGAGACCCAGTACTTC	CASSSGLAGLPETQYF
.	.	TRBV4-2	TRBJ1-5	TGTGCCAGCAGCCAAGATCTTAATAAAGGGGATCAGCCCCAGCATTTT	CASSQDLNKGDQPQHF
.	.	TRBV4-3	TRBJ2-5	TGCGCCAGCGCCGCGGGGCCTAGAGAAGAGACCCAGTACTTC	CASAAGPREETQYF
.	.	TRBV7-8	TRBJ2-7	TGTGCCAGCAGCCCTCAGGGGCCCTGGTACGGCGAGCAGTACTTC	CASSPQGPWYGEQYF
once	.	TRBV6-1	TRBJ1-6	TGTGCCAGCAGCGCACGCGGGGTATCACCCCTCCACTTT	CASSARGVSPLHF
.	TRBD1	TRBV2	TRBJ1-1	TGTGCCAGCAGTCAATACCCCGGGACAGAGGGAGCTTTCTTT	CASSQYPGTEGAFF
.	TRBD2	TRBV10-3	TRBJ2-2	TGTGCCATCAGTCTGCTAGCGGGGGAAACCGGGGAGCTGTTTTTT	CAISLLAGETGELFF
.	TRBD2	TRBV5-1	TRBJ2-1	TGCGCCAGCAGTCTCGGACGGGCGGGTAGCGGGAGAACCTACAATGAGCAGTTCTTC	CASSLGRAGSGRTYNEQFF
.	TRBD2	TRBV2	TRBJ2-1	TGTGCCAGCAGTGGGGGGGGGAGCTCCTACAATGAGCAGTTCTTC	CASSGGGSSYNEQFF
.	TRBD1	TRBV7-9	TRBJ1-1	TGTGCCAGCAGCTCTAGCGACAGGGTGAACACTGAAGCTTTCTTT	CASSSSDRVNTEAFF
.	.	TRBV19	TRBJ1-6	TGTGCCAGTAGTAGCCGGGACACGGGAAATTCACCCCTCCACTTT	CASSSRDTGNSPLHF
.	.	TRBV30	TRBJ2-1	TGTGCCTGGAGTGTACTTTCCAATGAGCAGTTCTTC	CAWSVLSNEQFF
.	.	TRBV10-3	TRBJ2-7	TGTGCCATCAGTCCGGACTGGTACGAGCAGTACTTC	CAISPDWYEQYF
.	TRBD1	TRBV6-1	TRBJ1-5	TGTGCCAGCAGTGAAAAGTGGGACAGGCTTATGGAGGCCCAGCATTTT	CASSEKWDRLMEAQHF
.	.	TRBV18	TRBJ2-5	TGTGCCAGCTCACCATTCAACGGCCAAGAGACCCAGTACTTC	CASSPFNGQETQYF
.	TRBD2	TRBV19	TRBJ2-1	TGTGCCAGTAGACCCGGCGGCGGGGGGGCAAAGAATGAGCAGTTCTTC	CASRPGGGGAKNEQFF
.	TRBD1	TRBV5-4	TRBJ1-2	TGTGCCAGCAGCAGCTCAACAGGGGTGCGCGGCTATGGCTACACCTTC	CASSSSTGVRGYGYTF
.	TRBD1	TRBV4-2	TRBJ1-1	TGTGCCAGCAGCCAAGGAGGGGGCGCGAGCAACACTGAAGCTTTCTTT	CASSQGGGASNTEAFF
.	.	TRBV19	TRBJ1-6	TGTGCCAGTAGTCTACGGACAGACAGTGGGAATTCACCCCTCCACTTT	CASSLRTDSGNSPLHF
.	.	TRBV19	TRBJ2-3	TGTGCCAGTAGTTCGAGGACAGCTTCAGATACGCAGTATTTT	CASSSRTASDTQYF
.	.	TRBV1	TRBJ2-5	TGCACCAGCAGCCAGGAGGACTTTCCAGAGACCCAGTACTTC	CTSSQEDFPETQYF
.	.	TRBV2	TRBJ2-1	TGTGCCAGCACTGTGACTTCCTACAATGAGCAGTTCTTC	CASTVTSYNEQFF
.	.	TRBV19	TRBJ1-1	TGTGCCAGTAGTATTATCGACCGGGACACTGAAGCTTTCTTT	CASSIIDRDTEAFF
.	.	TRBV5-5	TRBJ2-7	TGTGCCAGCAGCTTTCCGAGCTCCTACGAGCAGTACTTC	CASSFPSSYEQYF
once	TRBD1	TRBV6-6	TRBJ1-5	TGTGCCAGCAGAGAAACAGGGGCTCAGCCCCAGCATTTT	CASRETGAQPQHF